One sample yielded the 4 T cell receptor beta chains listed below, sequenced in a study of tumor-infiltrating lymphocytes in primary liver carcinoma. Starting from around 0.45 ug of total RNA, TCR beta cDNA was produced with a primer in the constant region. Three nested multiplex PCR rounds, a slightly modified ARM-PCR method, built the TCR beta libraries. PCR rounds one and two used TRBV1-TRBV30 forward primers with a C-beta reverse primer for approximately 11 cycles each. TCRdb reprocessed the multiplex PCR reads with MiXCR, giving one entry per CDR3 protein. The table shows fewer than 350,000 distinct CDR3 sequences, with roughly 60% occurring only once. Blood RNA came from unsorted whole blood; germline DNA was also extracted. Material for sequencing was peripheral blood. These receptors were obtained from a man in his forties with primary liver carcinoma and hepatitis B virus infection.

The V and J genes are TRBV10-3 and TRBJ2-7, with TRBD1 matching 8 bases. CDR3 size: 14 residues. V was clipped by 2 bases and J by 7 bases; unmatched bases: 7. CDR1 and CDR2 from the germline V gene are ENHRY and SYGVKD. Written as DNA, the CDR3 is TGTGCCATCAGTGAGGGGCAGGGGGCGTCGGAGCAGTACTTC. Translation: CAISEGQGASEQYF.

Worth noting for this clonotype: Since the CDR3 does not end with the conserved phenylalanine or tryptophan, this likely comes from a read error. The DNA is left out, because the CDR3 cannot be placed on it with certainty; the CDR3 is given as TCRdb lists it. The V and J genes are TRBV6-2 or TRBV6-3 and TRBJ1-1; the tabulated D call, TRBD1, remains unverified against the DNA. Germline assignment: CDR1 MNHEY and CDR2 SVGEGT. The CDR3 region is 14 residues in length, termini included. The CDR3: CASRRDRGLTEVFI.

This clonotype was counted a single time. A much larger clone differs by one base, so this may be a read error. The chain's CDR3 is CASKYRDGGNYGYTF. As DNA, the CDR3 is TGTGCCAGCAAGTATAGGGACGGGGGAAACTATGGCTACACCTTC. The genes are TRBV6-1 and TRBJ1-2, with a weak D call TRBD1 (5 bases). Trimming pared 7 bases from V and 2 bases from J, leaving 17 bases between. CDR3 length: 15 amino acids. From germline, CDR1 is MNHNS and CDR2 SASEGT.

This clonotype was counted many times. As DNA, the CDR3 is TGTGCCAGCAGTGAAGGGCCCTCCCTCGAGCAGTACTTC. Amino acids: CASSEGPSLEQYF. V gene TRBV6-1 combines with J gene TRBJ2-7; D is unresolved. Trimming took 1 base from V and 6 from J, leaving 10 bases between them. Germline V gene sequence: CDR1 MNHNS, CDR2 SASEGT. The CDR3 is made up of 13 amino acids.